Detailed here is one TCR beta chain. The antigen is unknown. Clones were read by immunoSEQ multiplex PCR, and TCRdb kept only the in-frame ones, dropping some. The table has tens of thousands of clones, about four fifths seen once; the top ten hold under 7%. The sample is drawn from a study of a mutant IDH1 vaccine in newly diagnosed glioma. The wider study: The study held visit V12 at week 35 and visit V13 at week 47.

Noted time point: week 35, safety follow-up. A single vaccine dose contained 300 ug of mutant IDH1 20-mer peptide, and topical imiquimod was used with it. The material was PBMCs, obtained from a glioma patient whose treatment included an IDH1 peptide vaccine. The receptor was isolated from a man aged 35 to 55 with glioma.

CDR3: CASKTGGNNYGYTF. CDR3 DNA: TGTGCCAGCAAGACAGGGGGCAATAACTATGGCTACACCTTC. V and J are TRBV27 and TRBJ1-2; 10 bases match TRBD1. Germline V gene data show CDR1 as MNHEY and CDR2 as SMNVEV (reference sequence). V shed 7 bases and J 1 base; nucleotides not matched to a gene: 3. The CDR3 loop spans 14 amino acids.